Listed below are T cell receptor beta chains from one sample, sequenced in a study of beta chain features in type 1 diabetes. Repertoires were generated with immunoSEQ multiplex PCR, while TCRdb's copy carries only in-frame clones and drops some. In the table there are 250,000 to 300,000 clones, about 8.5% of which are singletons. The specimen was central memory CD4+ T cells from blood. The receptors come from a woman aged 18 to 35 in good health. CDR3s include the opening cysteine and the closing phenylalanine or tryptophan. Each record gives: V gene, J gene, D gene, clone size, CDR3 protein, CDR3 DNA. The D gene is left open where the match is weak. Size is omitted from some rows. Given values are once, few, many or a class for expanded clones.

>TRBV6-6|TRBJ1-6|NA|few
CASSEGSIDNSPLHF
TGTGCCAGCAGTGAGGGCAGCATAGATAATTCACCCCTCCACTTT
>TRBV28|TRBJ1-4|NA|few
CASSSHGFATNEKLFF
TGTGCCAGCAGTTCGCACGGCTTTGCAACTAATGAAAAACTGTTTTTT
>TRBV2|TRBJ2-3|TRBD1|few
CASSPGTVADTQYF
TGTGCCAGCAGTCCCGGGACAGTGGCAGATACGCAGTATTTT
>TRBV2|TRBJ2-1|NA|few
CASSRNEQFF
TGTGCCAGCAGCCGTAATGAGCAGTTCTTC
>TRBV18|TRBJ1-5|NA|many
CASSSTGPYQPQHF
TGTGCCAGCTCATCGACAGGTCCCTATCAGCCCCAGCATTTT
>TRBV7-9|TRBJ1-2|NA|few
CASSFPPEGGYTF
TGTGCCAGCAGCTTCCCCCCTGAGGGCGGCTACACCTTC
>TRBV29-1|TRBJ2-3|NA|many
CSVDRGSSTDTQYF
TGCAGCGTTGACCGTGGATCTAGCACAGATACGCAGTATTTT
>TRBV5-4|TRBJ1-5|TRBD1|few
CASSQKPGQGYQPQHF
TGTGCCAGCAGCCAAAAGCCGGGACAGGGTTATCAGCCCCAGCATTTT
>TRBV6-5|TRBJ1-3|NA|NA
CASSYRGPLGNTIYF
TGTGCCAGCAGTTACAGGGGCCCGCTTGGAAACACCATATATTTT
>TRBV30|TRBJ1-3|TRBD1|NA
CAWSVHGTAGNTIYF
TGTGCCTGGAGTGTCCACGGGACAGCTGGAAACACCATATATTTT
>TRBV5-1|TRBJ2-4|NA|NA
CASSLEGIRGIQYF
TGCGCCAGCAGCTTGGAGGGAATCCGCGGCATTCAGTACTTC
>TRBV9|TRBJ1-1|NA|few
CASSGRAGRTQNTEAFF
TGTGCCAGCAGCGGCAGGGCGGGGCGGACCCAGAACACTGAAGCTTTCTTT
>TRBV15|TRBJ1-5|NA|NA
CATSRTGETQHF
TGTGCCACCAGCAGGACCGGAGAGACCCAGCATTTT
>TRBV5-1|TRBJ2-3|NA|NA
CASSFPGTDTQYF
TGCGCCAGCAGCTTCCCTGGCACAGATACGCAGTATTTT
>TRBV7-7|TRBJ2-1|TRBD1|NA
CASSLAATGIYNEQFF
TGTGCCAGCAGCTTAGCCGCGACAGGGATTTACAATGAGCAGTTCTTC
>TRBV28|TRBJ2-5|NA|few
CASSGGGRQETQYF
TGTGCCAGCAGTGGGGGAGGCAGGCAAGAGACCCAGTACTTC
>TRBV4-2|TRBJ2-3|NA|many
CASSLRRADTQYF
TGTGCCAGCAGCCTTCGTAGGGCAGATACGCAGTATTTT
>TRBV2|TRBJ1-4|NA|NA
CASTRALEEKLFF
TGTGCCAGCACAAGAGCCCTGGAGGAAAAACTGTTTTTT
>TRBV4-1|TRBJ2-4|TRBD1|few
CASSQESGTVLLLAKNIQYF
TGCGCCAGCAGCCAAGAATCGGGGACAGTGTTATTACTAGCCAAAAACATTCAGTACTTC
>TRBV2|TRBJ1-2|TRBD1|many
CAGQGTGAGYTF
TGTGCCGGGCAAGGGACAGGGGCTGGCTACACCTTC
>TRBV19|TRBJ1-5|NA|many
CASSMGNQPQHF
TGTGCCAGTAGTATGGGCAATCAGCCCCAGCATTTT
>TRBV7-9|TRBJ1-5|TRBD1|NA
CASSLVTGVRNQPQHF
TGTGCCAGCAGCTTAGTCACAGGGGTCCGCAATCAGCCCCAGCATTTT
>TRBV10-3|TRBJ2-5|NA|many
CAISDRGFQETQYF
TGTGCCATCAGTGATCGCGGGTTCCAAGAGACCCAGTACTTC